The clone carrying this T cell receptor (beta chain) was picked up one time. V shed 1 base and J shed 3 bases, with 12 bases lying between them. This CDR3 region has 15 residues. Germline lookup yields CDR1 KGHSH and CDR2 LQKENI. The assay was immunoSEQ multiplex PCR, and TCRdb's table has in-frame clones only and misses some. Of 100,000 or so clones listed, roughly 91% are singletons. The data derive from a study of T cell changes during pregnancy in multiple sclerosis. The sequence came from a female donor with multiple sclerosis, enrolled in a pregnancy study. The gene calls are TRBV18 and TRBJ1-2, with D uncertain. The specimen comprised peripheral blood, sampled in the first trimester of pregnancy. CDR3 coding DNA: TGTGCCAGCTCACCACTTCTGAGGGAGGACTATGGCTACACCTTC. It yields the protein CASSPLLREDYGYTF.